These 25 T cell receptor beta chains originate from one sample sequenced in a study of blood T cell repertoires in COVID-19 (dated by TCRdb to 2020 to 2021). Library preparation used the immunoSEQ multiplex PCR assay. TCRdb took this table from immuneACCESS and kept in-frame rearrangements with V and J called. Such tables lack part of the clones; where checked against another copy, unresolved V genes explain under half of the gap, and the rest is unexplained. This sample lists about 220,000 clones; 65% to 85% were detected once. The leading ten clones occupy more than 10% of the sample. Sequenced sample: peripheral blood. All receptors derive from a human donor in a cohort sampled during active COVID-19.

The CDR3 coding sequence is TGTGCCAGCAGTTTCTTAGCCGGACTAGCGGGAGCGTACGAGCAGTACTTC. It translates to CASSFLAGLAGAYEQYF. The J gene is TRBJ2-7, the V gene TRBV28; 13 nucleotides align to TRBD2. CDR1 is MDHEN and CDR2 is SYDVKM in the germline V gene. This CDR3 spans 17 amino acids. Unmatched junction bases numbered 9, after V lost 3 bases and J lost 4 bases.

This chain connects TRBV6-5 to TRBJ2-1; 7 bases align to TRBD2. With 6 bases clipped from V and 3 bases from J, the junction kept 8 bases outside the gene matches. The germline CDR1 and CDR2 sequences are MNHEY and SVGAGI. This CDR3 comprises 15 residues. The CDR3 spells CASSLSGAHYNEQFF. The CDR3 bases are TGTGCCAGCAGCTTGAGCGGGGCCCACTACAATGAGCAGTTCTTC.

The V and J genes are TRBV6-2 or TRBV6-3 and TRBJ2-1, with 7 nucleotides matching TRBD2. CDR3 size: 18 residues. CDR1 and CDR2 (germline): MNHEY, SVGEGT. V lost 6 bases to trimming and J lost 0 bases; unmatched junction nucleotides: 14. This CDR3 reads CASSLREREIHSYNEQFF. As DNA, the CDR3 is TGTGCCAGCAGCCTAAGGGAGCGGGAAATACACTCCTACAATGAGCAGTTCTTC.

The chain recombines TRBV5-1 with TRBJ2-1, with TRBD1 matching over 9 bases. Germline CDR1 reads SGHRS; CDR2 reads YFSETQ. V was pared by 4 bases and J by 5 bases, with 7 bases of the junction left unmatched. The CDR3 runs to 15 residues. CDR3 sequence: CASSGGTGFHNEQFF. Written as DNA, the CDR3 is TGCGCCAGCAGCGGGGGGACAGGGTTTCACAATGAGCAGTTCTTC.

V gene TRBV5-1 combines with J gene TRBJ2-3; 11 bases map to TRBD2. J gave up 0 bases and V 2 bases, and 2 bases lay outside the gene matches. The germline V gene encodes CDR1 SGHRS and CDR2 YFSETQ. The CDR3 covers 16 residues. CDR3: CASSLGTSGSTDTQYF. The CDR3 DNA is TGCGCCAGCAGCTTAGGGACTAGCGGTAGCACAGATACGCAGTATTTT. The whole variable domain, filled in from reference TRBV5-1 and TRBJ2-3, reads KAGVTQTPRYLIKTRGQQVTLSCSPISGHRSVSWYQQTPGQGLQFLFEYFSETQRNKGNFPGRFSGRQFSNSRSEMNVSTLELGDSALYLCASSLGTSGSTDTQYFGPGTRLTVL.

This clone has more than one count but fewer than ten. The chain carries TRBV28 and TRBJ1-4; tentative D call: TRBD1 (5 bases). CDR1 is MDHEN, CDR2 SYDVKM, per germline. V shed 10 bases and J shed 5 bases, with 11 bases lying between them. The CDR3 is 12 amino acids. As DNA, the CDR3 is TGTGCCACCTGGGGGGGGAATGAAAAACTGTTTTTT. Its protein is CATWGGNEKLFF.

V and J are TRBV18 and TRBJ2-1; D perhaps matches TRBD1 (6 bases). Germline loops: CDR1 KGHSH, CDR2 LQKENI. With 4 bases removed from V and 3 bases from J, the gap between germline ends came to 13 bases. CDR3 length equals 15 residues. CDR3 in amino acids: CASSLRDIGYNEQFF. In DNA, the CDR3 is TGTGCCAGCTCACTCCGGGACATAGGCTACAATGAGCAGTTCTTC.

This clone has a handful of counts. The rearrangement uses TRBV6-5 and TRBJ1-1, with unresolved D. Trimming shortened V by 4 bases and J by 0 bases, and 6 bases separated the two germline ends. Germline CDR1 reads MNHEY; CDR2 reads SVGAGI. The CDR3 runs 13 residues. The CDR3 DNA sequence: TGTGCCAGCAGTTCCCCTTTGAACACTGAAGCTTTCTTT. It encodes CASSSPLNTEAFF.

In its sample, this clone was seen a few times. The chain uses TRBV6-6 and TRBJ1-2; 11 bases are a match to TRBD1. Losses at the gene ends were 7 bases for V and 4 bases for J; bases not matched to a gene: 2. Germline V gives CDR1 MNHNY, CDR2 SVGAGI (reference sequence). The CDR3 is 13 residues long. The CDR3 here is CASIGTGGYGYTF. The CDR3, as DNA: TGTGCCAGCATAGGGACAGGGGGCTATGGCTACACCTTC.

The chain couples TRBV19 to TRBJ1-6; 8 positions agree with TRBD1. The CDR3 is 15 residues long. Trimming removed 6 bases from V and 7 bases from J; junction bases left unmatched: 8. Per the germline V gene, CDR1 is LNHDA and CDR2 is SQIVND (reference sequence). The CDR3 reads CASSPRTGPNSPLHF. The DNA of the CDR3 is TGTGCCAGTAGCCCCCGGACAGGGCCCAATTCACCCCTCCACTTT.

V and J are TRBV7-9 and TRBJ1-2; possible D gene TRBD1, 5 bases. The CDR3 runs 16 residues. The germline CDR1 and CDR2 sequences are SEHNR and FQNEAQ (reference sequence). The V end lost 5 bases, the J end lost 3 bases, and 19 bases lay between the germline ends. The CDR3 bases are TGTGCCAGCAGCCCCCGGGGGGGTGGATTAGACTATGGCTACACCTTC. Its protein is CASSPRGGGLDYGYTF.

The chain has TRBV4-2 and TRBJ1-2; D is unresolved. V lost 0 bases and J lost 6, with 20 bases in between. This CDR3 contains 17 residues. CDR1 and CDR2 from the germline V gene are LGHNA and YNFKEQ. The CDR3 region has the DNA TGTGCCAGCAGCCAAGATGCCGGAATCCAGACCGGGGATGGCTACACCTTC. Its translation: CASSQDAGIQTGDGYTF.

The rearrangement joins TRBV7-9 to TRBJ2-7; 7 positions match TRBD2. J lost 5 bases, V lost 8 bases, and 9 bases had no gene match. This CDR3 contains 13 residues. Per germline, CDR1 SEHNR and CDR2 FQNEAQ (reference sequence). CDR3 in amino acids: CASLWYGRNEQYF. CDR3 sequence (DNA): TGTGCCAGCCTGTGGTACGGGAGGAACGAGCAGTACTTC.

The V and J genes are TRBV6-5 and TRBJ2-3, with D tentatively TRBD1 (5 bases). Trimming shortened V by 0 bases and J by 6 bases, and 7 bases separated the two germline ends. The germline gives CDR1 MNHEY, CDR2 SVGAGI. The CDR3 length is 13 residues. In DNA, the CDR3 is TGTGCCAGCAGTTACTCCAGGGTCGATACGCAGTATTTT. Translation gives CASSYSRVDTQYF.

The CDR3 sequence is CASSFRGRIGNTIYF. The CDR3 DNA sequence: TGTGCCAGCAGTTTCAGGGGGCGAATTGGAAACACCATATATTTT. The chain couples TRBV28 to TRBJ1-3, with 8 bases matching TRBD1. V gave up 3 bases and J gave up 3 bases; unmatched junction bases: 4. The CDR3 spans 15 residues. Germline V gives CDR1 MDHEN, CDR2 SYDVKM.

The gene calls are TRBV7-8 and TRBJ1-3, with no clear D. The CDR3 is made up of 14 amino acids. CDR1 is SGHVS and CDR2 is FQNEAQ in the germline V gene. Trimming removed 1 base at V and 5 bases at J, with 9 bases between. For the CDR3, the DNA is TGTGCCAGCAGCTTAGAGCGGGCGAGAAACACCATATATTTT. This translates into CASSLERARNTIYF.

The chain recombines TRBV6-6 with TRBJ1-5; weak D call: TRBD1 (6 bases). This CDR3 has 14 residues. From germline, CDR1 is MNHNY and CDR2 SVGAGI (reference sequence). Trimming shortened V by 8 bases and J by 3 bases, and 14 bases separated the two germline ends. Here the CDR3 DNA reads TGTGCCAGCCGCCGTCGGACAGACAATCAGCCCCAGCATTTT. It codes for CASRRRTDNQPQHF.

V usage is TRBV5-6 and J usage is TRBJ1-4, with D possibly matching TRBD1 (6 bases). Trimming left V 6 bases short and J 10 bases short, with 16 bases between. The CDR3 sequence is 13 residues long. Germline lookup yields CDR1 SGHDT and CDR2 YYEEEE. CDR3: CASTPGGAGKLFF. CDR3 DNA: TGTGCCAGCACGCCGGGGGGCGCCGGAAAACTGTTTTTT.

The V and J genes are TRBV1 and TRBJ2-4; TRBD2 is the table's D call and was not checked against the DNA. TRBV1 is noted as a pseudogene. The CDR3 has 20 amino acids. CDR3 protein: CTSSQGGTSGSSLAKNIQYF. The CDR3 DNA reads as TGCACCAGCAGCCAAGGGGGGACTAGCGGGAGTTCCCTAGCCAAAAACATTCAGTACTTC.

The rearrangement uses TRBV4-3 and TRBJ2-3; D ambiguous. The CDR3 is 16 residues long. CDR1 and CDR2 (germline): LGHNA, YSLEER. The V end was cut by 1 base, the J end by 0 bases, with 11 bases between. The CDR3 nucleotides are TGCGCCAGCAGCCAAGGAAGCACCCCTAGCACAGATACGCAGTATTTT. This translates into CASSQGSTPSTDTQYF.

This sequence joins TRBV7-2 and TRBJ2-4, with 10 bases lining up with TRBD2. Germline loops: CDR1 SGHTA, CDR2 FQGNSA. Trimming at V came to 5 bases and at J to 6 bases, leaving 4 bases not matched to a gene. The CDR3 has 14 residues. In nucleotides, the CDR3 is TGTGCCAGCAGCCCAGGACTAGCGGCAAACATTCAGTACTTC. Its protein product is CASSPGLAANIQYF.

The CDR3 DNA reads TGTGCCAGCACCGACGAAGACGGGGGTAGCTCCTACAATGAGCAGTTCTTC. Its translation is CASTDEDGGSSYNEQFF. The chain is built from TRBV28 and TRBJ2-1, with D maybe TRBD2 (6 bases). The CDR3 runs 17 residues. Trimming cost V 7 bases and J 0 bases, with 19 bases left between them. Germline CDR1 is MDHEN and CDR2 is SYDVKM.

About this clone: An end of the junction differs from the germline gene, which may be a read error. This chain connects TRBV29-1 to TRBJ2-3; 8 bases match TRBD1. Germline-derived CDR1 and CDR2 are SQVTM and ANQGSEA. The CDR3 runs 12 residues. The CDR3 sequence: CSAEQGVDTQYF. Here the CDR3 DNA reads TGCAGCGCTGAACAGGGGGTAGATACGCAGTATTTT.

V gene TRBV9 combines with J gene TRBJ2-1, with TRBD2 matching over 8 bases. V was pared by 4 bases and J by 0 bases, with 6 bases of the junction left unmatched. This CDR3 spans 16 amino acids. Germline V gives CDR1 SGDLS, CDR2 YYNGEE. CDR3 region: CASSPGGGSSYNEQFF. The CDR3 nucleotides are TGTGCCAGCAGCCCCGGGGGGGGTAGCTCCTACAATGAGCAGTTCTTC.

The chain is built from TRBV9 and TRBJ1-6; D may be TRBD1 (5 bases). The V gene lost 0 bases and the J gene lost 11 bases, with 12 bases spanning the gap. The germline CDR1 and CDR2 sequences are SGDLS and YYNGEE. This CDR3 contains 14 residues. The CDR3 sequence: CASSVAPGGTPLHF. The CDR3 DNA sequence: TGTGCCAGCAGCGTAGCCCCGGGGGGAACACCCCTCCACTTT. Variable domain in full (rest from reference TRBV9 and TRBJ1-6): DSGVTQTPKHLITATGQRVTLRCSPRSGDLSVYWYQQSLDQGLQFLIQYYNGEERAKGNILERFSAQQFPDLHSELNLSSLELGDSALYFCASSVAPGGTPLHFGNGTRLTVT.